The sample holds a few counts of the clone carrying this T cell receptor beta chain. Its specificity is not known. UMIs and sample barcodes were carried by the TCR alpha and TCR beta cDNA libraries that 5'RACE produced using constant-segment primers. TCRdb processed the 5' RACE reads anew with MiXCR; each CDR3 protein has one entry. The table lists 140,000 to 150,000 distinct CDR3 sequences, 15% to 20% of them singletons. The data were obtained in a study of T-cell memory formation after mild COVID-19. At the level of the study: Among the donors, TCR clusters were largely specific to each donor.

Study-wide points: Day 15 to 85 contractors were CD4/CD8 balanced; later expanders leaned CD4+.

Material for sequencing was PBMCs or a T cell subset sorted from them (not recorded which). The source is an adult woman who had mild COVID-19 (a few samples of this study predate the infection). Cell type and time point are not known.

The CDR3 sequence is CASSLGGAGNQPQHF. The CDR3 DNA is TGTGCCAGCAGCTTAGGAGGGGCTGGGAATCAGCCCCAGCATTTT. The V gene is TRBV7-8, the J gene TRBJ1-5, with a possible D match to TRBD1 (5 bases). The CDR3 has 15 amino acids. Trimming shortened V by 1 base and J by 4 bases, and 11 bases separated the two germline ends. Per germline, CDR1 SGHVS and CDR2 FQNEAQ.